Here is one TCR beta chain with its context. V was clipped by 0 bases and J by 4 bases; unmatched bases: 8. This CDR3 has 16 residues. The germline V gene has CDR1 LNHDA and CDR2 SQIVND (reference sequence). Under the authors' procedure: By means of reference gene primer amplification, nucleated cell counts were estimated. The data were produced by immunoSEQ multiplex PCR, yet TCRdb's version contains in-frame clones alone and is incomplete. The V and J calls and the clone size are those of that table, but D and trimming were determined from the DNA. Here the sample spans tens of thousands of clones, around 90% being singletons. This record belongs to a study of blood T cell repertoires in COVID-19. About the study: Sites in the United States, Italy and Spain provided acute and convalescent COVID-19 samples. Nucleic acid was either cDNA or gDNA, and it came from T cells, B-cell-depleted T cells, or PBMCs.

Patients at the Seattle site were enrolled during active infection and followed longitudinally. The chain uses TRBV19 and TRBJ1-1; TRBD1 matches 7 bases. The receptor was isolated from a man aged 55 to 70 with COVID-19, enrolled during active disease. Sequenced material: peripheral blood. The CDR3 DNA reads TGTGCCAGTAGTATAGACTCGACAGGGTATGTCACTGAAGCTTTCTTT. Its protein product is CASSIDSTGYVTEAFF.